This entry features one T cell receptor beta chain sequence. The antigen remains unidentified. Other DNA sequences in the same sample also yield this CDR3. The sample belongs to a study of shared clonotypes between healthy human individuals. At the level of the study: Donors had three CD4 naive, three CD4 memory, two CD8 naive and one CD8 memory plate apiece. Notes on the study in general: Large depth notwithstanding, sorted-subset sequencing proved incomplete by rarefaction.

The CDR3 is 14 amino acids. V lost 6 bases to trimming and J lost 1 base; unmatched junction nucleotides: 5. Germline-derived CDR1 and CDR2 are SGHTA and FQGNSA. From CD4+ cells came CD45RA+ naive and CD45RA-negative memory subsets. Clones were read by immunoSEQ multiplex PCR, and TCRdb kept only the in-frame ones, dropping some. The sample lists a few million clones; around nine tenths were seen once. The sample taken for sequencing was naive CD4+ T cells sorted from blood. Documented subset: CD45RA+ positively selected. The chain combines TRBV7-2 with TRBJ2-7; the match to TRBD2 covers 8 bases. The receptor's source is a man in his late teens or twenties in good health. The CDR3 DNA is TGTGCCAGCAGTCTCGGGACTAGTTCCTACGAGCAGTACTTC. Translated, it gives CASSLGTSSYEQYF. The entire variable domain, with the rest obtained from reference TRBV7-2 and TRBJ2-7, is as follows: GAGVSQSPSNKVTEKGKDVELRCDPISGHTALYWYRQSLGQGLEFLIYFQGNSAPDKSGLPSDRFSAERTGGSVSTLTIQRTQQEDSAVYLCASSLGTSSYEQYFGPGTRLTVT.